This TCR beta chain is from a study of T cell responses to AZD1222 COVID-19 vaccine. Overall study results and limits: AZD1222 recipients seropositive at baseline numbered only six or seven. There were mostly white British donors and more females than males, and clonal diversity was possibly underestimated.

Here immunoSEQ multiplex PCR was the method, and the copy in TCRdb shows in-frame clones only, minus some. The sample consists of approximately 100,000 clones, roughly 87% of them appearing once. Germline CDR1 is MNHEY and CDR2 is SVGAGI. The CDR3 extends over 15 amino acids. Trimming stripped 7 bases from V and 3 bases from J, with 18 bases between. Points on this clone: What it recognizes is unknown.

The clonotype originates from an adult in good health. The source was peripheral blood, collected on day 0 of AZD1222 vaccination. The chain combines TRBV6-5 with TRBJ1-2; possible D gene TRBD1, 6 bases. The CDR3 sequence is CASTKRGGAYYGYTF. The CDR3 nucleotides read TGTGCCAGCACTAAAAGGGGGGGGGCCTACTATGGCTACACCTTC.